Listed below are T cell receptor beta chains from one sample, sequenced in a study of blood T cell repertoires in COVID-19. Sequencing was performed with immunoSEQ multiplex PCR; in TCRdb, only in-frame clones are kept and a portion is missing. The table shows about 400,000 clones, with 88% occurring only once. Input material: PBMCs or T cells enriched from blood (not recorded which). Receptors originate from a woman in her forties with acute COVID-19. CDR3s include the opening cysteine and the closing phenylalanine or tryptophan. The D gene is left open where the match is weak. Clone size is not always given. Where it is, it says once, few, many or a class for expanded clones.

V gene: TRBV12-3/TRBV12-4; CDR3 length: 13; D gene: -; J gene: TRBJ1-2; clone size: -; CDR3 protein: CASSLGGGYGYTF; CDR3 DNA: TGTGCCAGCAGTTTGGGAGGAGGCTATGGCTACACCTTC
V gene: TRBV27; CDR3 length: 15; D gene: TRBD1; J gene: TRBJ2-3; clone size: -; CDR3 protein: CASWRTGVFTDTQYF; CDR3 DNA: TGTGCCAGCTGGAGGACAGGGGTCTTCACAGATACGCAGTATTTT
V gene: TRBV2; CDR3 length: 14; D gene: -; J gene: TRBJ2-7; clone size: few; CDR3 protein: CASSEAGVRGEQYF; CDR3 DNA: TGTGCCAGCAGTGAAGCCGGGGTCAGGGGCGAGCAGTACTTC
V gene: TRBV5-6; CDR3 length: 16; D gene: TRBD1; J gene: TRBJ1-5; clone size: -; CDR3 protein: CASSSGQGVGNQPQHF; CDR3 DNA: TGTGCCAGCAGCTCGGGACAGGGTGTTGGGAATCAGCCCCAGCATTTT
V gene: TRBV10-3; CDR3 length: 16; D gene: TRBD2; J gene: TRBJ2-2; clone size: -; CDR3 protein: CAISEQGGGNTGELFF; CDR3 DNA: TGTGCCATCAGTGAGCAGGGCGGGGGGAACACCGGGGAGCTGTTTTTT
V gene: TRBV20-1; CDR3 length: 13; D gene: -; J gene: TRBJ2-2; clone size: -; CDR3 protein: CSASTGNTGELFF; CDR3 DNA: TGCAGTGCTAGTACGGGAAACACCGGGGAGCTGTTTTTT
V gene: TRBV18; CDR3 length: 16; D gene: TRBD2; J gene: TRBJ2-3; clone size: -; CDR3 protein: CASSPPRGAGSDTQYF; CDR3 DNA: TGTGCCAGCTCACCACCGCGGGGGGCCGGGTCAGATACGCAGTATTTT
V gene: TRBV9; CDR3 length: 12; D gene: TRBD1; J gene: TRBJ2-1; clone size: -; CDR3 protein: CASSTRQGSYVF; CDR3 DNA: TGTGCCAGCAGCACCCGACAGGGTTCCTATGTCTTC
V gene: TRBV12-3/TRBV12-4; CDR3 length: 13; D gene: TRBD1; J gene: TRBJ1-3; clone size: -; CDR3 protein: CASRTGGGNTIYF; CDR3 DNA: TGTGCCAGCAGGACAGGGGGTGGAAACACCATATATTTT
V gene: TRBV5-6; CDR3 length: 16; D gene: -; J gene: TRBJ1-1; clone size: -; CDR3 protein: CASSLAGSGFVTEAFF; CDR3 DNA: TGTGCCAGCAGCTTGGCCGGTTCGGGGTTCGTAACTGAAGCTTTCTTT
V gene: TRBV4-1; CDR3 length: 14; D gene: TRBD1; J gene: TRBJ2-7; clone size: -; CDR3 protein: CASSQSTSGGEQYF; CDR3 DNA: TGCGCCAGCAGCCAGTCTACTTCAGGGGGTGAGCAGTACTTC
V gene: TRBV18; CDR3 length: 18; D gene: TRBD1; J gene: TRBJ1-3; clone size: -; CDR3 protein: CASSPIRTGTRTGNTIYF; CDR3 DNA: TGTGCCAGCTCACCAATACGGACAGGGACAAGAACGGGAAACACCATATATTTT
V gene: TRBV4-1; CDR3 length: 16; D gene: TRBD2; J gene: TRBJ2-3; clone size: -; CDR3 protein: CASSQGWSGGADTQYF; CDR3 DNA: TGCGCCAGCAGCCAAGGCTGGAGCGGGGGGGCAGATACGCAGTATTTT
V gene: TRBV29-1; CDR3 length: 11; D gene: -; J gene: TRBJ2-4; clone size: -; CDR3 protein: CSVGQENIQYF; CDR3 DNA: TGCAGCGTTGGACAGGAAAACATTCAGTACTTC
V gene: TRBV7-2; CDR3 length: 15; D gene: -; J gene: TRBJ2-6; clone size: -; CDR3 protein: CASSLGGPGANVLTF; CDR3 DNA: TGTGCCAGCAGCTTAGGGGGGCCTGGGGCCAACGTCCTGACTTTC
V gene: TRBV7-9; CDR3 length: 15; D gene: -; J gene: TRBJ1-2; clone size: few; CDR3 protein: CASSLEGGPNYGYTF; CDR3 DNA: TGTGCCAGCAGCTTGGAAGGGGGACCCAACTATGGCTACACCTTC
V gene: TRBV3-1/TRBV3-2; CDR3 length: 15; D gene: TRBD2; J gene: TRBJ2-1; clone size: -; CDR3 protein: CASSQDQGLANEQFF; CDR3 DNA: TGTGCCAGCAGCCAAGATCAGGGACTAGCGAATGAGCAGTTCTTC
V gene: TRBV19; CDR3 length: 12; D gene: TRBD1; J gene: TRBJ1-1; clone size: -; CDR3 protein: CASSRTGTEAFF; CDR3 DNA: TGTGCCAGTAGCCGGACAGGGACTGAAGCTTTCTTT
V gene: TRBV4-1; CDR3 length: 14; D gene: -; J gene: TRBJ2-7; clone size: once; CDR3 protein: CASSQTRLGYEQYF; CDR3 DNA: TGCGCCAGCAGCCAAACCAGGCTTGGATACGAGCAGTACTTC
V gene: TRBV18; CDR3 length: 17; D gene: TRBD1; J gene: TRBJ1-2; clone size: -; CDR3 protein: CASSPGEPGTANYGYTF; CDR3 DNA: TGTGCCAGCTCACCCGGCGAACCCGGGACAGCTAACTATGGCTACACCTTC
V gene: TRBV10-3; CDR3 length: 15; D gene: -; J gene: TRBJ2-2; clone size: -; CDR3 protein: CAISDRGPNTGELFF; CDR3 DNA: TGTGCCATCAGTGACAGGGGTCCGAACACCGGGGAGCTGTTTTTT
V gene: TRBV29-1; CDR3 length: 13; D gene: -; J gene: TRBJ1-3; clone size: -; CDR3 protein: CSVEALSGNTIYF; CDR3 DNA: TGCAGCGTTGAAGCACTCTCTGGAAACACCATATATTTT
V gene: TRBV6-5; CDR3 length: 16; D gene: -; J gene: TRBJ1-3; clone size: -; CDR3 protein: CASSYTRTESGNTIYF; CDR3 DNA: TGTGCCAGCAGTTACACCCGGACAGAGTCTGGAAACACCATATATTTT
V gene: TRBV7-2; CDR3 length: 16; D gene: -; J gene: TRBJ1-4; clone size: -; CDR3 protein: CASSTYGGATNEKLFF; CDR3 DNA: TGTGCCAGCAGCACCTATGGAGGGGCAACTAATGAAAAACTGTTTTTT
V gene: TRBV6-5; CDR3 length: 13; D gene: -; J gene: TRBJ2-7; clone size: -; CDR3 protein: CATSLGSAYEQYF; CDR3 DNA: TGTGCCACCTCACTAGGGTCGGCCTACGAGCAGTACTTC
V gene: TRBV10-3; CDR3 length: 14; D gene: -; J gene: TRBJ2-3; clone size: -; CDR3 protein: CAISEESSTDTQYF; CDR3 DNA: TGTGCCATCAGTGAGGAGAGCTCCACAGATACGCAGTATTTT
V gene: TRBV5-1; CDR3 length: 15; D gene: TRBD1; J gene: TRBJ1-1; clone size: -; CDR3 protein: CASSPSGQASTEAFF; CDR3 DNA: TGCGCCAGCAGCCCTTCGGGACAGGCAAGCACTGAAGCTTTCTTT
V gene: TRBV11-3; CDR3 length: 17; D gene: TRBD1; J gene: TRBJ2-2; clone size: -; CDR3 protein: CASSPSPGQGYTGELFF; CDR3 DNA: TGTGCCAGCAGTCCTTCACCGGGACAGGGTTATACCGGGGAGCTGTTTTTT
V gene: TRBV6-1; CDR3 length: 15; D gene: -; J gene: TRBJ1-5; clone size: -; CDR3 protein: CASSEALREWQPQHF; CDR3 DNA: TGTGCCAGCAGTGAAGCGTTAAGGGAGTGGCAGCCCCAGCATTTT
V gene: TRBV7-9; CDR3 length: 14; D gene: -; J gene: TRBJ1-4; clone size: -; CDR3 protein: CASSLGQGQEKLFF; CDR3 DNA: TGTGCCAGCAGCTTAGGACAAGGACAGGAAAAACTGTTTTTT
V gene: TRBV5-6; CDR3 length: 18; D gene: -; J gene: TRBJ2-6; clone size: once; CDR3 protein: CASSLATGLGSGANVLTF; CDR3 DNA: TGTGCCAGCAGCTTGGCGACAGGCCTTGGGTCTGGGGCCAACGTCCTGACTTTC
V gene: TRBV4-1; CDR3 length: 16; D gene: -; J gene: TRBJ1-1; clone size: -; CDR3 protein: CASSPLMGQANTEAFF; CDR3 DNA: TGCGCCAGCAGCCCCTTAATGGGGCAAGCGAACACTGAAGCTTTCTTT
V gene: TRBV5-5; CDR3 length: 13; D gene: -; J gene: TRBJ1-1; clone size: -; CDR3 protein: CASSLLMNTEAFF; CDR3 DNA: TGTGCCAGCAGCTTATTAATGAACACTGAAGCTTTCTTT
V gene: TRBV2; CDR3 length: 15; D gene: TRBD1; J gene: TRBJ1-5; clone size: -; CDR3 protein: CASRAGTGVNQPQHF; CDR3 DNA: TGTGCCAGCAGGGCCGGGACAGGGGTCAACCAGCCCCAGCATTTT
V gene: TRBV5-6; CDR3 length: 18; D gene: -; J gene: TRBJ1-2; clone size: -; CDR3 protein: CASSLYQTRRPDNYGYTF; CDR3 DNA: TGTGCCAGCAGCTTGTACCAGACAAGGAGGCCCGACAACTATGGCTACACCTTC
V gene: TRBV3-1/TRBV3-2; CDR3 length: 13; D gene: -; J gene: TRBJ1-2; clone size: -; CDR3 protein: CASSQGTGYGYTF; CDR3 DNA: TGTGCCAGCAGCCAAGGTACAGGCTATGGCTACACCTTC
V gene: TRBV11-2; CDR3 length: 13; D gene: -; J gene: TRBJ1-4; clone size: -; CDR3 protein: CASSLPSHEKLFF; CDR3 DNA: TGTGCCAGCAGCTTACCAAGCCATGAAAAACTGTTTTTT
V gene: TRBV4-1; CDR3 length: 14; D gene: TRBD2; J gene: TRBJ2-1; clone size: -; CDR3 protein: CASSHTSGNNEQFF; CDR3 DNA: TGCGCCAGCAGCCATACTAGCGGGAACAATGAGCAGTTCTTC
V gene: TRBV10-3; CDR3 length: 13; D gene: -; J gene: TRBJ1-2; clone size: -; CDR3 protein: CAISVEENYGYTF; CDR3 DNA: TGTGCCATCAGTGTCGAGGAGAACTATGGCTACACCTTC
V gene: TRBV10-3; CDR3 length: 14; D gene: TRBD1; J gene: TRBJ1-1; clone size: -; CDR3 protein: CAISPDRGNTEAFF; CDR3 DNA: TGTGCCATCAGCCCTGACAGGGGGAACACTGAAGCTTTCTTT
V gene: TRBV10-3; CDR3 length: 14; D gene: TRBD1; J gene: TRBJ1-1; clone size: -; CDR3 protein: CAISERGTGEGAFF; CDR3 DNA: TGTGCCATCAGTGAGCGGGGGACAGGCGAGGGGGCTTTCTTT
V gene: TRBV12-3/TRBV12-4; CDR3 length: 13; D gene: TRBD1; J gene: TRBJ1-2; clone size: -; CDR3 protein: CASSQDRDYGYTF; CDR3 DNA: TGTGCCAGCAGTCAGGACAGGGATTATGGCTACACCTTC
V gene: TRBV9; CDR3 length: 14; D gene: -; J gene: TRBJ2-3; clone size: -; CDR3 protein: CASSVDSPGDTQYF; CDR3 DNA: TGTGCCAGCAGCGTAGACTCCCCTGGAGATACGCAGTATTTT
V gene: TRBV5-1; CDR3 length: 14; D gene: -; J gene: TRBJ1-1; clone size: few; CDR3 protein: CASSSVPGDTEAFF; CDR3 DNA: TGCGCCAGCAGCTCCGTACCAGGGGACACTGAAGCTTTCTTT
V gene: TRBV6-5; CDR3 length: 13; D gene: TRBD1; J gene: TRBJ2-1; clone size: -; CDR3 protein: CASSSDRGTEQFF; CDR3 DNA: TGTGCCAGCAGTTCGGACAGGGGTACGGAGCAGTTCTTC
V gene: TRBV12-3/TRBV12-4; CDR3 length: 13; D gene: -; J gene: TRBJ1-1; clone size: -; CDR3 protein: CASSPRPGTEAFF; CDR3 DNA: TGTGCCAGCAGCCCACGTCCGGGGACTGAAGCTTTCTTT
V gene: TRBV7-9; CDR3 length: 15; D gene: -; J gene: TRBJ1-1; clone size: -; CDR3 protein: CASSSLDRKNTEAFF; CDR3 DNA: TGTGCCAGCAGCTCACTGGACAGAAAGAACACTGAAGCTTTCTTT
V gene: TRBV19; CDR3 length: 17; D gene: TRBD1; J gene: TRBJ2-3; clone size: -; CDR3 protein: CASSIPLNRGGTDTQYF; CDR3 DNA: TGTGCCAGTAGTATCCCCCTCAACAGGGGCGGCACAGATACGCAGTATTTT
V gene: TRBV2; CDR3 length: 13; D gene: -; J gene: TRBJ1-2; clone size: few; CDR3 protein: CASTRTHGYGYTF; CDR3 DNA: TGTGCCAGCACCAGGACTCACGGCTATGGCTACACCTTC